This passage covers 12 T cell receptor beta chains from one sample sequenced in a study of blood T cell repertoires in COVID-19 (dated by TCRdb to 2018 to 2020). Preparation of the library involved the immunoSEQ multiplex PCR assay. Entries here come from immuneACCESS through TCRdb and include only in-frame sequences with V and J called. Some clones fail to appear in such tables; in the studies checked, an unresolved V gene covers under half of the shortfall, and the cause of the remainder is unknown. This sample lists approximately 230,000 clones; 65% to 90% were detected once. The top ten constitute about a sixth of the sample. The sequencing input was PBMCs or T cells enriched from blood (not recorded which). All receptors come from a man in his late teens or twenties who had recovered from COVID-19.

This clone was counted once. The chain joins TRBV7-8 to TRBJ2-1, with TRBD2 as a possible D gene (7 bases). Deletions cut 5 bases from V and 5 bases from J, with 28 bases between. CDR1 and CDR2 from the germline V gene are SGHVS and FQNEAQ. This CDR3 has 19 residues. The CDR3 DNA sequence: TGTGCCAGCAGCGCAGAGCGGGACATTTTTGTGCCCCGGGACAATGAGCAGTTCTTC. It specifies CASSAERDIFVPRDNEQFF.

The J gene is TRBJ2-1, the V gene TRBV11-2; TRBD2 matches at 15 bases. V shed 3 bases, J shed 6 bases, and the junction held 6 bases outside the gene matches. CDR3 length: 17 residues. From germline, CDR1 is SGHAT and CDR2 FQNNGV. The CDR3 nucleotides read TGTGCCAGCAGCTTGGGGACTAGCGGGAGGAAAGTCAATGAGCAGTTCTTC. Protein sequence: CASSLGTSGRKVNEQFF.

The rearrangement links TRBV10-3 to TRBJ2-3, with TRBD2 matching over 8 bases. Germline lookup yields CDR1 ENHRY and CDR2 SYGVKD. CDR3 length: 17 amino acids. J gave up 5 bases and V 0 bases, and 10 bases lay outside the gene matches. CDR3 in amino acids: CAISESKWSGGLDTQYF. DNA of the CDR3: TGTGCCATCAGTGAGTCGAAGTGGAGCGGGGGTCTAGATACGCAGTATTTT.

The genes are TRBV19 and TRBJ2-1; 8 nucleotides agree with TRBD2. Germline loops: CDR1 LNHDA, CDR2 SQIVND (reference sequence). The CDR3 loop spans 18 amino acids. V shed 3 bases, J shed 0 bases, and the junction held 10 bases outside the gene matches. The CDR3 protein is CASSIRLLAAISYNEQFF. CDR3 in DNA: TGTGCCAGTAGTATCCGCCTACTAGCGGCAATCTCCTACAATGAGCAGTTCTTC.

This clone occurred a few times. This chain joins TRBV4-1 and TRBJ2-1; unclear D gene. Germline lookup yields CDR1 MGHRA and CDR2 YSYEKL. The V end was cut by 1 base, the J end by 4 bases, with 14 bases between. This CDR3 is built from 16 residues. CDR3 sequence (DNA): TGCGCCAGCAGCCAAGTAGACTTGCTGACTTACAATGAGCAGTTCTTC. Its protein is CASSQVDLLTYNEQFF.

In its sample, this clone was seen a few times. V is TRBV4-1 and J is TRBJ1-3, with a weak D call TRBD1 (5 bases). CDR3 length equals 15 residues. The V end lost 2 bases, the J end lost 9 bases, and 17 bases lay between the germline ends. CDR1 and CDR2 (germline): MGHRA, YSYEKL. CDR3 sequence reads: CASSQRWGYQSTIYF. CDR3 nucleotides: TGCGCCAGCAGCCAACGATGGGGCTACCAAAGCACCATATATTTT.

Only one count was recorded for this clone. The chain couples TRBV23-1 to TRBJ1-6, with a weak D call TRBD1 (6 bases). TRBV23-1 is known as an ORF, though its function is uncertain. CDR3 length: 16 amino acids. Trimming removed 4 bases from V and 6 bases from J, with 16 bases in between. CDR3 in amino acids: CASSPRTGIGNSPLHF. DNA for the CDR3: TGCGCCAGCAGTCCACGTACAGGGATTGGTAATTCACCCCTCCACTTT.

The count of this clone is one. The chain combines TRBV27 with TRBJ1-5; TRBD1 matches 11 bases. V gave up 2 bases and J gave up 7 bases; unmatched junction bases: 4. The length of the CDR3 is 15 residues. Germline lookup yields CDR1 MNHEY and CDR2 SMNVEV (reference sequence). The CDR3 region has the DNA TGTGCCAGCAGTTTAGGGACAGGGGGTCGGCAGCCCCAGCATTTT. Protein product: CASSLGTGGRQPQHF.

V usage is TRBV6-5 and J usage is TRBJ2-3, with D possibly being TRBD1 (5 bases). Trimming took off 7 bases at V and 1 base at J, with 12 bases between the two ends. This CDR3 contains 14 residues. Germline CDR1 and CDR2: MNHEY and SVGAGI. CDR3 coding DNA: TGTGCCAGCATAGAGTGGGGCGGCACAGATACGCAGTATTTT. It codes for CASIEWGGTDTQYF.

V is TRBV5-1 and J is TRBJ2-5, with TRBD2 matching over 7 bases. The CDR3 sequence is 17 residues long. Germline CDR1 SGHRS, CDR2 YFSETQ. V lost 0 bases, J lost 2 bases, and 10 bases stayed unmatched. CDR3 DNA sequence: TGCGCCAGCAGCTTGGCCAGAGCGGGACTAATACAAGAGACCCAGTACTTC. Translated: CASSLARAGLIQETQYF.

The chain uses TRBV5-1 and TRBJ1-5, with D hard to call. Germline V gene data show CDR1 as SGHRS and CDR2 as YFSETQ. V lost 1 base to trimming and J lost 3 bases, with 11 bases between them. This CDR3 is built from 15 residues. The DNA for the CDR3 is TGCGCCAGCAGCTTGAGTTTCGGTAACAATCAGCCCCAGCATTTT. Its translation is CASSLSFGNNQPQHF.

The V and J genes are TRBV20-1 and TRBJ1-1, with D possibly TRBD1 on 5 matching bases. V dropped 3 bases and J dropped 2 bases, with 22 bases sitting between them. The CDR3 is 17 residues long. Germline loops: CDR1 DFQATT, CDR2 SNEGSKA (reference sequence). This CDR3 is CSASGGGSGTSNTEAFF. The DNA for the CDR3 is TGCAGTGCTAGTGGTGGAGGGTCCGGGACTTCCAACACTGAAGCTTTCTTT.